The rows below give T cell receptor beta chains drawn from one sample of a study of regulatory T cells in long-lasting Graves disease. MiXCR, applied by TCRdb to the multiplex PCR reads, yields one record per CDR3 protein. Among some 490,000 distinct CDR3 sequences listed, approximately 12% were seen once. These sequences were also reported in another study, on T cells in Graves' hyperthyroidism and ophthalmopathy.

Sequencing was performed on peripheral blood mononuclear cells (PBMCs), taken at new diagnosis, from a patient treated with antithyroid drugs. These receptors all stem from a woman between 25 and 40 years old with Graves disease. The CDR3 runs from the conserved cysteine through the conserved F or W. Each record gives: J gene, D gene, CDR3 length, clone size, V gene, CDR3 protein, CDR3 DNA. The D gene is left open where the match is weak. Part of the rows lack a size; the others show once, few, many or a class for expanded clones.

j_gene: TRBJ2-1
d_gene: .
len: 14
abundance: many
v_gene: TRBV5-1
CDR3aa: CASRPISGTNEQFF
CDR3nt: TGCGCCAGCAGACCCATATCGGGCACCAATGAGCAGTTCTTC

j_gene: TRBJ1-1
d_gene: .
len: 13
abundance: .
v_gene: TRBV5-5
CDR3aa: CASSLAGSVEAFF
CDR3nt: TGTGCCAGCAGCTTAGCGGGGAGCGTCGAAGCTTTCTTT

j_gene: TRBJ1-4
d_gene: .
len: 13
abundance: many
v_gene: TRBV20-1
CDR3aa: CSAAGRRNEKLFF
CDR3nt: TGCAGTGCTGCGGGACGGAGGAATGAAAAACTGTTTTTT

j_gene: TRBJ1-6
d_gene: .
len: 14
abundance: many
v_gene: TRBV28
CDR3aa: CASRPGTYNSPLHF
CDR3nt: TGTGCCAGCAGACCCGGGACCTATAATTCACCCCTCCACTTT

j_gene: TRBJ2-1
d_gene: TRBD2
len: 17
abundance: many
v_gene: TRBV11-2
CDR3aa: CASSITSGGTRGYEQFF
CDR3nt: TGTGCCAGCAGCATAACTTCCGGAGGGACTAGGGGGTATGAGCAGTTCTTC

j_gene: TRBJ2-2
d_gene: TRBD1
len: 13
abundance: many
v_gene: TRBV12-3/TRBV12-4
CDR3aa: CASREQGTGELFF
CDR3nt: TGTGCCAGCAGGGAACAGGGGACCGGGGAGCTGTTTTTT

j_gene: TRBJ2-1
d_gene: .
len: 12
abundance: .
v_gene: TRBV5-6
CDR3aa: CASSPGHDEQFF
CDR3nt: TGTGCCAGCAGCCCGGGACACGATGAGCAGTTCTTC

j_gene: TRBJ1-1
d_gene: .
len: 10
abundance: .
v_gene: TRBV20-1
CDR3aa: CSARDGEAFF
CDR3nt: TGCAGTGCCAGGGACGGGGAAGCTTTCTTT

j_gene: TRBJ2-2
d_gene: TRBD2
len: 15
abundance: many
v_gene: TRBV12-3/TRBV12-4
CDR3aa: CANGGGALRTGELFF
CDR3nt: TGTGCCAATGGGGGAGGGGCCCTAAGGACCGGGGAGCTGTTTTTT

j_gene: TRBJ2-7
d_gene: .
len: 17
abundance: .
v_gene: TRBV5-1
CDR3aa: CASSLAVRARANYEQYF
CDR3nt: TGCGCCAGCAGCTTGGCCGTTAGGGCCCGGGCCAACTACGAGCAGTACTTC

j_gene: TRBJ2-1
d_gene: .
len: 15
abundance: many
v_gene: TRBV30
CDR3aa: CAWSGYLSSYNEQFF
CDR3nt: TGTGCCTGGAGTGGCTACTTAAGCTCCTACAATGAGCAGTTCTTC

j_gene: TRBJ2-1
d_gene: TRBD2
len: 15
abundance: .
v_gene: TRBV3-1
CDR3aa: CASSQGLAGGHEQFF
CDR3nt: TGTGCCAGCAGCCAAGGGCTAGCGGGAGGCCATGAGCAGTTCTTC

j_gene: TRBJ1-1
d_gene: .
len: 15
abundance: many
v_gene: TRBV12-3/TRBV12-4
CDR3aa: CASTRDTGRGAKAFF
CDR3nt: TGTGCCAGCACGAGGGATACAGGGAGAGGAGCGAAAGCTTTCTTT

j_gene: TRBJ2-3
d_gene: .
len: 15
abundance: .
v_gene: TRBV6-2/TRBV6-3
CDR3aa: CASSEGGLMSDTQYF
CDR3nt: TGTGCCAGCAGTGAAGGGGGATTAATGTCAGATACGCAGTATTTT

j_gene: TRBJ2-1
d_gene: TRBD1
len: 15
abundance: many
v_gene: TRBV6-2/TRBV6-3
CDR3aa: CASSSRDSFYNEQFF
CDR3nt: TGTGCCAGCAGTTCCCGGGACAGTTTCTACAATGAGCAGTTCTTC

j_gene: TRBJ1-2
d_gene: .
len: 10
abundance: many
v_gene: TRBV28
CDR3aa: CAVWSYGYTF
CDR3nt: TGTGCCGTTTGGAGCTATGGCTACACCTTC

j_gene: TRBJ2-5
d_gene: .
len: 14
abundance: .
v_gene: TRBV30
CDR3aa: CAWSVSDYQNEQSF
CDR3nt: TGTGCCTGGAGTGTCAGTGACTACCAGAATGAGCAGTCCTTC

j_gene: TRBJ1-2
d_gene: .
len: 16
abundance: few
v_gene: TRBV7-9
CDR3aa: CASSLGSQGTNYGYTF
CDR3nt: TGTGCCAGCAGCTTAGGGAGTCAGGGGACGAACTATGGCTACACCTTC

j_gene: TRBJ2-1
d_gene: .
len: 15
abundance: few
v_gene: TRBV2
CDR3aa: CASSEWRGSYNEQSF
CDR3nt: TGTGCCAGCAGTGAATGGCGGGGATCCTACAATGAGCAGTCCTTC

j_gene: TRBJ2-7
d_gene: TRBD1
len: 16
abundance: many
v_gene: TRBV19
CDR3aa: CASSFSGTGASYEQYF
CDR3nt: TGTGCCAGTAGTTTCTCCGGGACAGGGGCCTCCTACGAGCAGTACTTC

j_gene: TRBJ2-5
d_gene: .
len: 15
abundance: many
v_gene: TRBV6-5
CDR3aa: CASSYSRLAQETQYF
CDR3nt: TGTGCCAGCAGTTACTCCAGGCTAGCTCAAGAGACCCAGTACTTC

j_gene: TRBJ2-3
d_gene: TRBD1
len: 14
abundance: many
v_gene: TRBV5-1
CDR3aa: CASSSLTGPDTQYF
CDR3nt: TGCGCCAGCAGCTCGCTGACAGGGCCAGATACGCAGTATTTT

j_gene: TRBJ1-4
d_gene: TRBD1
len: 14
abundance: .
v_gene: TRBV5-1
CDR3aa: CASSFGTGAEKLFF
CDR3nt: TGCGCCAGCAGCTTCGGGACAGGGGCGGAAAAACTGTTTTTT

j_gene: TRBJ1-3
d_gene: .
len: 15
abundance: many
v_gene: TRBV12-3/TRBV12-4
CDR3aa: CASSLGLVSGNTIYF
CDR3nt: TGTGCCAGCAGTTTAGGGTTGGTCTCTGGAAACACCATATATTTT

j_gene: TRBJ2-1
d_gene: TRBD2
len: 14
abundance: .
v_gene: TRBV12-3/TRBV12-4
CDR3aa: CASSLRVLAGDQFF
CDR3nt: TGTGCCAGCAGTTTAAGGGTCCTAGCGGGTGATCAGTTCTTC

j_gene: TRBJ1-5
d_gene: .
len: 11
abundance: few
v_gene: TRBV6-1
CDR3aa: CASSEFPPQHF
CDR3nt: TGTGCCAGCAGTGAATTTCCGCCCCAGCATTTT

j_gene: TRBJ2-1
d_gene: .
len: 14
abundance: few
v_gene: TRBV13
CDR3aa: CASSPAARLNEQFF
CDR3nt: TGTGCCAGCAGCCCAGCAGCCAGACTCAATGAGCAGTTCTTC

j_gene: TRBJ2-4
d_gene: TRBD2
len: 14
abundance: many
v_gene: TRBV7-9
CDR3aa: CASSSGLAIPIQYF
CDR3nt: TGTGCCAGCAGCTCCGGACTAGCAATCCCCATTCAGTACTTC